The following is a TCR beta chain sequence with its context. Its antigen is currently unknown. A much larger clone differs from this one at a single base, so this may be a read error. The same CDR3 can be traced to other DNA sequences in this sample. This entry is derived from a study of metastatic and nonmetastatic thyroid tumors. About the research overall: Thyroid patients, malignant and benign, had repertoires compared across blood and tumor or nodule tissue.

Study observations and caveats: The study reportedly found significantly higher TCR beta diversity in malignant thyroid tumors than benign nodules, in blood and tumor.

This CDR3 is 16 amino acids long. Per germline, CDR1 MNHNY and CDR2 SVGAGI (reference sequence). V lost 0 bases, J lost 5 bases, and 9 bases stayed unmatched. Each patient went into thyroid surgery without having received any treatment. Original data processing: A distant-metastasis classifier for papillary thyroid cancer was built using CDR3 differences across clinicopathological groups. TCRdb re-called the PCR reads with MiXCR. The authors' filters were not applied to this entry. Of approximately 74,000 clones in the sample, 13% to 15% are singletons; the top ten hold 5% to 8%. The chain carries TRBV6-6 and TRBJ2-5; TRBD2 agrees at 7 bases. The receptor was isolated from a male donor with papillary thyroid cancer or a benign thyroid nodule (not recorded which). Some clones in this sample may be carry-over from other donors' samples. What was sequenced was blood. The CDR3 region has the DNA TGTGCCAGCAGTTACTCAAAAGCGGGACCCCCTGAGACCCAGTACTTC. Encoded protein: CASSYSKAGPPETQYF.